The clone carrying this T cell receptor (beta chain) was recorded at least ten times. Antigen specificity is unknown. From germline, CDR1 is MNHEY and CDR2 SVGAGI. This CDR3 is built from 12 residues. The V end lost 4 bases, the J end lost 3 bases, and 5 bases lay between the germline ends. The data are from a study of healthy donors' naive CD4 and CD8 T cells. Study conclusions and caveats: Positive CDR3 charge linked to CD4+ cells, negative to CD8+ cells.

TCR libraries were built from around 0.45 ug of total RNA by linear amplification. TCRdb analysed the reads with MiXCR anew, one entry per CDR3 protein. The sample includes about 180,000 distinct CDR3 sequences, around 74% of them seen just once. This clonotype was sampled from a pool of human donors in good health; the sample pools cells from several healthy donors. The genes are TRBV6-5 and TRBJ2-3, with D uncertain. Sequencing used naive CD4+ and CD8+ T cells sorted from blood, pooled from several donors. The CDR3 DNA reads as TGTGCCAGCAGTTTAGGGACAGATACGCAGTATTTT. It encodes CASSLGTDTQYF.